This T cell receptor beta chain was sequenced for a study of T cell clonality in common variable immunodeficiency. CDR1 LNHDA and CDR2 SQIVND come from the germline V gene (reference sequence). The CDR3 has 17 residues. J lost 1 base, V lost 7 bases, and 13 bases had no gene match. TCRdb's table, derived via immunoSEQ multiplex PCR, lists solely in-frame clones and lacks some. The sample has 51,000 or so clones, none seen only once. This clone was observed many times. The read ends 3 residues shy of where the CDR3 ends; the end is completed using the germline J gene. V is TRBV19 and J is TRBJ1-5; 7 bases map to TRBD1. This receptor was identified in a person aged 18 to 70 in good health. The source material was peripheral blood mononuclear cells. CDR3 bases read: TGTGCCAGTACCACTATAGGGAGGGGGCAAAGCAATCAGCCC. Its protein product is CASTTIGRGQSNQP. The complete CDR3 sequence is CASTTIGRGQSNQPQHF.